The 5 T cell receptor beta chains listed next were all sequenced from one sample in a study of PD-L1 blockade in urothelial cancer. The data were produced by immunoSEQ multiplex PCR, yet TCRdb's version contains in-frame clones alone and is incomplete. The sample carries more than 55,000 clones, roughly four fifths recorded once. The time point denotes: pretreatment peripheral blood. The sample in question was PBMCs, obtained around atezolizumab (anti-PD-L1) treatment. These receptor sequences come from a man in his 70s with urothelial cancer.

This clone was observed a few times. V gene TRBV2 combines with J gene TRBJ2-3; D is unresolved. This CDR3 has 15 residues. The germline V and J ends were trimmed by 3 bases and 1 base, with 11 bases remaining between them. The germline gives CDR1 SNHLY, CDR2 FYNNEI. In DNA, the CDR3 is TGTGCCAGCAGTGATCCAACCTACGGCACAGATACGCAGTATTTT. Amino acids: CASSDPTYGTDTQYF.

In regard to this clone: One end of the junction is discordant with germline, which a read error may explain. This chain links TRBV7-7 with TRBJ2-1, with TRBD2 matching over 12 bases. The CDR3 extends over 18 amino acids. Germline CDR1 reads SSHAT; CDR2 reads FNYEAQ (reference sequence). This CDR3 reads CASSPSPSSGRADNEQFF. CDR3 bases: TGTGCTAGCAGCCCCTCCCCATCTAGCGGGAGGGCCGATAATGAGCAGTTCTTC.

The genes are TRBV20-1 and TRBJ2-5, with a weak D call TRBD2 (6 bases). This CDR3 is 11 amino acids long. The germline V and J ends were trimmed by 5 bases and 9 bases, with 13 bases remaining between them. Germline V gene sequence: CDR1 DFQATT, CDR2 SNEGSKA (reference sequence). The CDR3 DNA reads as TGCAGTGCTGCTGCGGGGCCGGCCCAGTACTTC. It yields the protein CSAAAGPAQYF.

This chain joins TRBV10-2 and TRBJ2-3, with 7 bases aligning to TRBD1. V was pared by 3 bases and J by 0 bases, with 6 bases of the junction left unmatched. Per germline, CDR1 WSHSY and CDR2 SAAADI. CDR3 size: 16 residues. Here the CDR3 reads CASSEGTEYSTDTQYF. As DNA, the CDR3 is TGCGCCAGCAGTGAAGGGACAGAATACAGCACAGATACGCAGTATTTT.

V and J are TRBV28 and TRBJ1-5, with 8 bases fitting TRBD1. The CDR3 spans 16 residues. Germline loops: CDR1 MDHEN, CDR2 SYDVKM. V lost 6 bases to trimming and J lost 7 bases; unmatched junction nucleotides: 14. As DNA, the CDR3 is TGTGCCAGCAGGAGCCAGGGGGCCTCAATAGGACAGCCCCAGCATTTT. This sequence encodes CASRSQGASIGQPQHF.